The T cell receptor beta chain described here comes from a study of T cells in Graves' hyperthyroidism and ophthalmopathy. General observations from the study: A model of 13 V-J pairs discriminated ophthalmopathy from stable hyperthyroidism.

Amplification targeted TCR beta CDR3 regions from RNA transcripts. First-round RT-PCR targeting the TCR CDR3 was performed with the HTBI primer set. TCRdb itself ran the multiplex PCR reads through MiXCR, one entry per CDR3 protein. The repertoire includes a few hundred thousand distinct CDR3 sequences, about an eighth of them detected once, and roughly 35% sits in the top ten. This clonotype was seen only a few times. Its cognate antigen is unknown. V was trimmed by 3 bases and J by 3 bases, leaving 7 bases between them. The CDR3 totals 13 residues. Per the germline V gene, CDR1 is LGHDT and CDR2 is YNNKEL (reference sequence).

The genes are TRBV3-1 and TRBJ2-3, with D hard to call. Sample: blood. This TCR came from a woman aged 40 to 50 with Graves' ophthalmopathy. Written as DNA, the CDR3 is TGTGCCAGCAGCCATTTCGGGACAGATACGCAGTATTTT. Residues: CASSHFGTDTQYF.